The rows below give T cell receptor beta chains drawn from one sample of a study of blood T cell repertoires in COVID-19. TCRdb keeps only in-frame clones here, not all; method: immunoSEQ multiplex PCR. This sample has some 87,000 clones, with around 81% found just once. The sequenced material came from peripheral blood. Receptors were obtained from a human donor in a cohort sampled during active COVID-19. CDR3s include the opening cysteine and the closing phenylalanine or tryptophan. D genes are given only for firm matches. Not every row has a clone size; where given, it reads once, few, many or a size class.

D: .; V: TRBV29-1; size: .; J: TRBJ2-7; CDR3: CSVTGLATYEQYF; DNA: TGCAGCGTTACCGGACTGGCAACCTACGAGCAGTACTTC
D: .; V: TRBV19; size: .; J: TRBJ2-3; CDR3: CASSIGSYPTDTQYF; DNA: TGTGCCAGTAGTATAGGGAGCTACCCCACAGATACGCAGTATTTT
D: .; V: TRBV2; size: .; J: TRBJ1-2; CDR3: CASSEGPTNNYGYTF; DNA: TGTGCCAGCAGTGAAGGACCCACTAACAACTATGGCTACACCTTC
D: .; V: TRBV4-1; size: large; J: TRBJ2-1; CDR3: CASSQVKGPPSNEQFF; DNA: TGCGCCAGCAGCCAAGTTAAGGGGCCCCCCTCGAATGAGCAGTTCTTC
D: .; V: TRBV7-9; size: .; J: TRBJ1-2; CDR3: CASTPSEAPHYGYTF; DNA: TGTGCCAGCACCCCGTCGGAGGCTCCCCACTATGGCTACACCTTC
D: TRBD2; V: TRBV5-4; size: .; J: TRBJ2-2; CDR3: CASSLPMSGRGAGELFF; DNA: TGTGCCAGCAGCCTACCCATGAGCGGGAGGGGGGCCGGGGAGCTGTTTTTT
D: .; V: TRBV7-2; size: few; J: TRBJ1-5; CDR3: CASSFEPTQPQHF; DNA: TGTGCCAGCAGCTTCGAACCCACACAGCCCCAGCATTTT
D: TRBD1; V: TRBV28; size: once; J: TRBJ2-2; CDR3: CASSLPQGAHTGELFF; DNA: TGTGCCAGCAGTTTACCACAGGGGGCGCACACCGGGGAGCTGTTTTTT
D: .; V: TRBV6-5; size: .; J: TRBJ1-4; CDR3: CASRRTGATNEKLFF; DNA: TGTGCCAGCAGACGGACTGGAGCAACTAATGAAAAACTGTTTTTT
D: TRBD1; V: TRBV9; size: .; J: TRBJ1-6; CDR3: CASSGKRDRWNSPLHF; DNA: TGTGCCAGCAGCGGCAAGAGGGACAGGTGGAATTCACCCCTCCACTTT
D: .; V: TRBV3-1/TRBV3-2; size: few; J: TRBJ1-2; CDR3: CASSQDPAQELNYGYTF; DNA: TGTGCCAGCAGCCAAGATCCCGCACAGGAACTTAACTATGGCTACACCTTC
D: TRBD2; V: TRBV6-5; size: .; J: TRBJ2-2; CDR3: CASSYLAGDTGELFF; DNA: TGTGCCAGCAGTTACCTAGCGGGAGACACCGGGGAGCTGTTTTTT
D: .; V: TRBV6-2/TRBV6-3; size: .; J: TRBJ1-1; CDR3: CASSPDRSLGRNTEAFF; DNA: TGTGCCAGCAGTCCCGACAGATCCTTAGGTCGGAACACTGAAGCTTTCTTT
D: .; V: TRBV5-6; size: .; J: TRBJ2-3; CDR3: CASSLEGNTQYF; DNA: TGTGCCAGCAGCTTGGAGGGGAATACGCAGTATTTT
D: TRBD2; V: TRBV29-1; size: .; J: TRBJ2-3; CDR3: CSLSGKLKLAGFTDTQYF; DNA: TGCAGCTTATCCGGCAAACTGAAGTTAGCGGGGTTCACAGATACGCAGTATTTT
D: TRBD1; V: TRBV5-5; size: medium-sized; J: TRBJ2-7; CDR3: CASSTDRGEQYF; DNA: TGTGCCAGCAGTACTGACAGGGGCGAGCAGTACTTC
D: TRBD1; V: TRBV6-5; size: .; J: TRBJ1-6; CDR3: CASRYFQGASPLHF; DNA: TGTGCCAGCAGATACTTCCAGGGGGCGTCACCCCTCCACTTT
D: .; V: TRBV7-2; size: .; J: TRBJ2-7; CDR3: CASSSPTVEQYF; DNA: TGTGCCAGCAGCTCACCAACAGTCGAGCAGTACTTC
D: TRBD2; V: TRBV2; size: once; J: TRBJ2-7; CDR3: CASSEKLAGGSSYEQYF; DNA: TGTGCCAGCAGTGAAAAGTTAGCGGGGGGAAGCTCCTACGAGCAGTACTTC
D: TRBD2; V: TRBV5-1; size: once; J: TRBJ2-2; CDR3: CASSPGLAGAVDTGELFF; DNA: TGCGCCAGCAGCCCGGGACTAGCGGGGGCCGTGGACACCGGGGAGCTGTTTTTT
D: .; V: TRBV7-2; size: .; J: TRBJ1-4; CDR3: CASSLRTAATNEKLFF; DNA: TGTGCCAGCAGCTTGCGGACAGCAGCAACTAATGAAAAACTGTTTTTT
D: .; V: TRBV9; size: few; J: TRBJ2-1; CDR3: CASSVLGGTALYNEQFF; DNA: TGTGCCAGCAGCGTATTAGGCGGGACAGCTCTCTACAATGAGCAGTTCTTC
D: TRBD1; V: TRBV5-5; size: few; J: TRBJ1-2; CDR3: CASSFGTGGANYGYTF; DNA: TGTGCCAGCAGCTTCGGGACAGGGGGTGCTAACTATGGCTACACCTTC
D: .; V: TRBV4-1; size: once; J: TRBJ1-5; CDR3: CASSQVPSQPQHF; DNA: TGCGCCAGCAGCCAAGTCCCCTCTCAGCCCCAGCATTTT
D: TRBD2; V: TRBV5-1; size: .; J: TRBJ2-1; CDR3: CASRETSGGYNEQFF; DNA: TGCGCCAGCAGGGAGACTAGCGGGGGTTACAATGAGCAGTTCTTC
D: .; V: TRBV5-8; size: .; J: TRBJ2-2; CDR3: CASSLLNTGELFF; DNA: TGTGCCAGCAGTCTACTCAACACCGGGGAGCTGTTTTTT
D: .; V: TRBV28; size: .; J: TRBJ2-3; CDR3: CASSLSGQSTDTQYF; DNA: TGTGCCAGCAGTTTATCCGGACAGAGCACAGATACGCAGTATTTT
D: .; V: TRBV4-1; size: .; J: TRBJ2-4; CDR3: CASSQGGDIQYF; DNA: TGCGCCAGCAGCCAGGGCGGGGACATTCAGTACTTC
D: .; V: TRBV5-6; size: .; J: TRBJ1-1; CDR3: CASSLIADNTEAFF; DNA: TGTGCCAGCAGCTTAATAGCGGATAACACTGAAGCTTTCTTT
D: TRBD2; V: TRBV6-5; size: .; J: TRBJ2-3; CDR3: CASSSSGSTDTQYF; DNA: TGTGCCAGCAGTTCTAGCGGGAGCACAGATACGCAGTATTTT
D: .; V: TRBV19; size: .; J: TRBJ2-2; CDR3: CASSIVAGPTGELFF; DNA: TGTGCCAGTAGTATAGTGGCGGGGCCGACCGGGGAGCTGTTTTTT
D: .; V: TRBV5-1; size: .; J: TRBJ2-3; CDR3: CASNGAGVYSTDTQYF; DNA: TGCGCCAGCAATGGAGCGGGCGTTTATAGCACAGATACGCAGTATTTT
D: TRBD1; V: TRBV5-1; size: .; J: TRBJ1-6; CDR3: CASSETGGEAPLHF; DNA: TGCGCCAGCAGCGAGACAGGGGGCGAAGCACCCCTCCACTTT
D: .; V: TRBV27; size: .; J: TRBJ2-2; CDR3: CASGKTRGYDTGELFF; DNA: TGTGCCAGCGGTAAGACTAGAGGGTACGACACCGGGGAGCTGTTTTTT